One T cell receptor (beta chain) is described in this entry. This clone was recorded a few times. This clone's antigen is unknown. Qualities for individual bases were not recorded, and no much larger clone is one base off. These data come from a study of shared T cell receptors in the human thymus (dated by TCRdb to about 2021). Context from the whole study: The study examined how the human thymus generates shared, self-reactive T-cell receptor alpha chains.

The CDR3 covers 16 residues, taking in both the cysteine and the phenylalanine. CDR3 DNA only is kept here, 48 bases in frame from base 1. V and J are trimmed by 3 bases and 1 base, and the gene matches miss 7 bases of the junction. In the germline V gene, CDR1 corresponds to MNHNS and CDR2 to SASEGT. Libraries were constructed by the immunoSEQ multiplex PCR assay. TCRdb stores this immuneACCESS table with in-frame sequences only. Part of the clones is absent; in the studies checked, under half of the shortfall reflects unresolved V genes, and no reason is known for the rest. Recorded for this sample are some 700,000 clones; roughly 88% of them occurred a single time. Roughly 0.0097% of the sample rests with the top ten. These records were also assigned to another study, of human thymus T cells. The second investigation adds: In Finland, the donors were immunologically healthy infants who were having open corrective cardiac surgery for congenital heart defects. Thymus tissue was collected as surgical resects that were removed during corrective cardiac surgery. Usage of V and J gene segments appeared to be biased in both the thymic and the peripheral blood repertoires. The related research found that thymic TCR repertoires overlapped highly between unrelated individuals. The study described the TCR alpha and beta repertoires in under 10 infant thymus samples and a handful of matching peripheral blood samples. Donor ages ranging from roughly 7 to 250 days were recorded, and about six male and a couple of female infants were included in the cohort. After being mechanically released from the tissue, thymocytes were kept at -70 degrees C in pellets of roughly 9.5-31 million cells. Genomic DNA was extracted from frozen cell pellets with a QIAsymphony instrument. The immunoSEQ multiplex PCR assay was used to amplify the TCRB and TCRAD loci from a standardized quantity of quality-controlled genomic DNA. The amplicons covered the V(D)J region and were long enough to include the CDR3 and to identify the V and J genes. Through the commercial immunoSEQ service, the amplicons were sequenced on an Illumina platform. Primer bias and sequencing errors were corrected using previously described methods, and TCRAD and TCRB definitions followed the IMGT database. Analysis of the repertoires was done with immunoSEQ Analyzer 3.0 and VDJTools and included basic statistics, V/J segment usage, diversity estimates, rarefaction and pairwise overlap. Chao1, ChaoE, Efron-Thisted, Shannon and inverse Simpson indices were used to estimate diversity, which was also estimated on datasets down-sampled to the smallest sample. Repertoire overlap used strict matching of CDR3 nucleotide sequence, V gene and J gene, with Jaccard-based multidimensional scaling clustering. On average, thymus samples yielded about 730,000 unique TCRB clonotypes, whereas blood samples yielded around 88,000.

The sequencing sample was made of thymocytes. Rearrangement joined TRBV6-1 to TRBJ1-1; 8 bases in the middle match TRBD1. The TCR sequence derives from a boy under two years old with a congenital heart defect. Donor details come from another sample of the same person, matched by shared clones. The DNA sequence is given as TGTGCCAGCAGTGATCCCCCAGGGGGCCCGAACACTGAAGCTTTCTTT. This sequence encodes CASSDPPGGPNTEAFF.